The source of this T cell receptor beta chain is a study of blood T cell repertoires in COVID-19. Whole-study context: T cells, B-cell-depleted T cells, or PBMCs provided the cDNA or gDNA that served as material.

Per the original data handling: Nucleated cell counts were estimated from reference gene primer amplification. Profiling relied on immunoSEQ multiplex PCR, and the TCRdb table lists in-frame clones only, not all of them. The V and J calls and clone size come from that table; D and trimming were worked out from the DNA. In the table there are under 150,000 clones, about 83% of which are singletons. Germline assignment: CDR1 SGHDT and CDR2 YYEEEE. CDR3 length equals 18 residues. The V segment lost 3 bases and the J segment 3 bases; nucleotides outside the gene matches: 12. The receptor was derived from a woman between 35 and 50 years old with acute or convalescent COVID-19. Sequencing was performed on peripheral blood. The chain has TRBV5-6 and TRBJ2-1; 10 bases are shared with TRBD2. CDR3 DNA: TGTGCCAGCAGCTCGGATATCTTGACTAGCGGGTTCTACAATGAGCAGTTCTTC. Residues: CASSSDILTSGFYNEQFF.